The 21 T cell receptor beta chains given below trace back to one sample, sequenced in a study of blood T cell repertoires in COVID-19. The table came from immunoSEQ multiplex PCR; TCRdb's copy has only in-frame clones and leaves some out. The table includes over 7,000 clones, about 87% detected once. The specimen was peripheral blood. All receptors come from a human donor in a cohort sampled during active COVID-19.

This chain links TRBV11-3 with TRBJ2-7, with D perhaps matching TRBD1 (5 bases). The CDR3 runs to 14 residues. Germline V gene lookup returns CDR1 SGHNT and CDR2 YENEEA. Trimming removed 5 bases from V and 5 bases from J, with 16 bases in between. DNA for the CDR3: TGTGCCAGCAGCCAAGGACACCCCCTTGACGAGCAGTACTTC. Translated: CASSQGHPLDEQYF.

The chain joins TRBV5-4 to TRBJ1-1; a possible D gene is TRBD1 (5 bases). The CDR3 has 16 amino acids. Per germline, CDR1 SGHNT and CDR2 YYREEE (reference sequence). Between the trimmed V and J ends, which lost 4 bases and 0 bases, there was a span of 16 bases. The chain's CDR3 is CASSPLGGGMNTEAFF. CDR3 DNA: TGTGCCAGCAGCCCGTTGGGGGGTGGAATGAACACTGAAGCTTTCTTT.

The chain recombines TRBV5-1 with TRBJ2-4, with 11 bases matching TRBD2. With V trimmed by 3 bases and J by 10 bases, 15 bases remained unmatched. Germline values: CDR1 SGHRS, CDR2 YFSETQ. This CDR3 has 17 amino acids. The CDR3 is CASSSGSSGRAFKIQYF. In DNA form, the CDR3 reads TGCGCCAGCAGCTCGGGGAGTAGCGGGAGGGCCTTTAAGATTCAGTACTTC.

This chain uses TRBV6-5 with TRBJ2-7, with a weak D call TRBD1 (5 bases). V was trimmed by 5 bases and J by 3 bases, leaving 11 bases between them. This CDR3 spans 13 amino acids. Per the germline V gene, CDR1 is MNHEY and CDR2 is SVGAGI. For the CDR3, the DNA is TGTGCCAGCAGTCAACAGGAGAACTACGAGCAGTACTTC. It encodes CASSQQENYEQYF.

This clone was seen a handful of times. The chain employs TRBV27 and TRBJ2-1; TRBD2 matches at 11 bases. This CDR3 comprises 16 residues. V lost 4 bases and J lost 7; bases outside the gene matches: 9. Per the germline V gene, CDR1 is MNHEY and CDR2 is SMNVEV (reference sequence). The CDR3 DNA follows: TGTGCCAGCAGTTCCGGTAGCGGGAGGGCCGGAAATGAGCAGTTCTTC. This gives the protein CASSSGSGRAGNEQFF.

The rearrangement joins TRBV28 to TRBJ2-7, with D maybe TRBD2 (5 bases). From germline, CDR1 is MDHEN and CDR2 SYDVKM. V was shortened by 7 bases and J by 0 bases, with 16 bases between the two germline ends. This CDR3 is 15 amino acids long. The CDR3 coding sequence is TGTGCCAGCACCCGAGTCCGGGATACCTCCTACGAGCAGTACTTC. Its protein is CASTRVRDTSYEQYF.

This clone has just a few counts. The chain links TRBV19 to TRBJ2-2, with D possibly being TRBD1 (6 bases). The CDR3 spans 15 residues. Trimming stripped 10 bases from V and 7 bases from J, with 22 bases between. The V gene's germline CDR1 is LNHDA and CDR2 SQIVND (reference sequence). Here the CDR3 DNA reads TGTGCCACCTCGCAACTCCAGGGGTTAGGCGGGGAGCTGTTTTTT. This encodes CATSQLQGLGGELFF.

This clone came up once. This chain connects TRBV6-5 to TRBJ2-7, with TRBD1 matching 7 bases. J was trimmed by 2 bases and V by 6 bases; bases with no gene match: 4. CDR3 length: 13 residues. From germline, CDR1 is MNHEY and CDR2 SVGAGI. CDR3: CASSRDRAYEQYF. CDR3 sequence (DNA): TGTGCCAGCAGCCGTGACAGGGCCTACGAGCAGTACTTC.

This clone turned up a few times. The rearrangement joins TRBV7-9 to TRBJ1-5, with TRBD1 matching over 12 bases. The CDR3 loop spans 16 amino acids. Germline lookup yields CDR1 SEHNR and CDR2 FQNEAQ (reference sequence). The V and J ends lost 4 bases and 5 bases, in that order; junction bases with no gene match: 6. In nucleotides, the CDR3 is TGTGCCAGCAGCTACAAGGGACAGGGGGCTGATCAGCCCCAGCATTTT. Protein sequence: CASSYKGQGADQPQHF.

This clone was counted only a few times. The chain carries TRBV5-1 and TRBJ2-7, with D possibly matching TRBD2 (5 bases). This CDR3 spans 14 amino acids. Trimming cost V 0 bases and J 7 bases, with 14 bases left between them. Germline assignment: CDR1 SGHRS and CDR2 YFSETQ. In nucleotides, the CDR3 is TGCGCCAGCAGCTTGGAATCCCGCGGAGGTGAGCAGTACTTC. Translating it yields CASSLESRGGEQYF.

CDR3 DNA sequence: TGTGCCAGCAGTCCTTGGACTAGCGGGCGCACAGATACGCAGTATTTT. Translated: CASSPWTSGRTDTQYF. The chain recombines TRBV28 with TRBJ2-3; 11 bases are a match to TRBD2. Germline-derived CDR1 and CDR2 are MDHEN and SYDVKM. The CDR3 consists of 16 residues. J was trimmed by 1 base and V by 5 bases; bases with no gene match: 5.

V and J are TRBV6-1 and TRBJ2-7; 12 nucleotides match TRBD2. Germline trimming cut 1 base from V and 2 bases from J; bases unmatched to any gene: 3. From germline, CDR1 is MNHNS and CDR2 SASEGT. The CDR3 consists of 16 residues. Written as DNA, the CDR3 is TGTGCCAGCAGTGAAGTCCTAGCGGGGGGGCCCTACGAGCAGTACTTC. Its translation is CASSEVLAGGPYEQYF.

The CDR3 is CASSTATGGRPSYEQYF. The CDR3 DNA is TGTGCCAGCAGCACGGCTACGGGGGGCCGACCCTCCTACGAGCAGTACTTC. This chain joins TRBV14 and TRBJ2-7, with D perhaps matching TRBD2 (7 bases). The CDR3 runs 17 residues. The germline V gene encodes CDR1 SGHDN and CDR2 FVKESK. V gave up 5 bases and J gave up 0 bases, with 20 bases separating them. The variable domain in full, completed from reference TRBV14 and TRBJ2-7, reads EAGVTQFPSHSVIEKGQTVTLRCDPISGHDNLYWYRRVMGKEIKFLLHFVKESKQDESGMPNNRFLAERTGGTYSTLKVQPAELEDSGVYFCASSTATGGRPSYEQYFGPGTRLTVT.

This clone has a handful of counts. The rearrangement joins TRBV6-4 to TRBJ2-5; D perhaps matches TRBD2 (6 bases). Germline-derived CDR1 and CDR2 are MRHNA and SNTAGT. V lost 2 bases to trimming and J lost 4 bases, with 11 bases between them. The CDR3 is 14 residues long. CDR3 protein: CASSDLGGAETQYF. The CDR3 DNA is TGTGCCAGCAGTGACCTCGGAGGGGCAGAGACCCAGTACTTC.

This clone was counted a few times. Other DNA sequences of this sample code for an identical CDR3. The chain joins TRBV27 to TRBJ1-1, with a weak D call TRBD1 (6 bases). Looked up from germline, CDR1 is MNHEY and CDR2 is SMNVEV (reference sequence). V was cut by 5 bases and J by 1 base, with 8 bases left in between. The CDR3 covers 13 residues. CDR3 DNA: TGTGCCAGCAGTCAACAGGGGAACACTGAAGCTTTCTTT. Its protein product is CASSQQGNTEAFF.

The gene calls are TRBV27 and TRBJ2-3; TRBD2 matches at 9 bases. CDR1 MNHEY and CDR2 SMNVEV come from the germline V gene (reference sequence). The CDR3 runs to 17 residues. Trimming removed 2 bases from V and 7 bases from J; junction bases left unmatched: 13. The DNA of the CDR3 is TGTGCCAGCAGTTTAGCGGCGGGAGGGCCTAGAATATATACGCAGTATTTT. This sequence encodes CASSLAAGGPRIYTQYF.

V usage is TRBV28 and J usage is TRBJ2-7, with 7 bases aligning to TRBD2. The J segment lost 7 bases and the V segment lost 6 bases, leaving 6 bases of the junction unmatched. The CDR3 is 12 amino acids. From germline, CDR1 is MDHEN and CDR2 SYDVKM. The chain's CDR3 is CASRDPAGEQYF. In DNA form, the CDR3 reads TGTGCCAGCAGGGATCCAGCGGGAGAGCAGTACTTC. The full variable domain, completed using reference TRBV28 and TRBJ2-7, is DVKVTQSSRYLVKRTGEKVFLECVQDMDHENMFWYRQDPGLGLRLIYFSYDVKMKEKGDIPEGYSVSREKKERFSLILESASTNQTSMYLCASRDPAGEQYFGPGTRLTVT.

The chain is built from TRBV11-3 and TRBJ2-5; 7 nucleotides agree with TRBD2. The CDR3 sequence is 14 residues long. V lost 1 base and J lost 5; bases outside the gene matches: 4. CDR1 is SGHNT, CDR2 YENEEA, per germline. The CDR3 region has the DNA TGTGCCAGCAGCTTAGTCGCGACTAGCGAGACCCAGTACTTC. It specifies CASSLVATSETQYF.

This clone came up once. The rearrangement uses TRBV15 and TRBJ2-1; the match to TRBD2 covers 7 bases. The CDR3 spans 18 residues. Unmatched junction bases numbered 9, after V lost 0 bases and J lost 1 base. Germline CDR1 reads LNHNV; CDR2 reads YYDKDF (reference sequence). The CDR3 here is CATSRDLHSGSSYNEQFF. The CDR3 DNA is TGTGCCACCAGCAGAGACCTCCATAGCGGGTCTTCCTACAATGAGCAGTTCTTC. The full variable domain, its missing parts supplied by reference TRBV15 and TRBJ2-1, is DAMVIQNPRYQVTQFGKPVTLSCSQTLNHNVMYWYQQKSSQAPKLLFHYYDKDFNNEADTPDNFQSRRPNTSFCFLDIRSPGLGDTAMYLCATSRDLHSGSSYNEQFFGPGTRLTVL.

The V and J genes are TRBV11-2 and TRBJ2-1; perhaps TRBD1 as D (6 bases). Trimming shortened V by 4 bases and J by 7 bases, and 20 bases separated the two germline ends. Per the germline V gene, CDR1 is SGHAT and CDR2 is FQNNGV. This CDR3 is built from 16 residues. The CDR3 coding sequence is TGTGCCAGCAGCTCCCCGTGGGGGCGCGAAGTGAATGAGCAGTTCTTC. This translates into CASSSPWGREVNEQFF.

This clone was picked up a small number of times. The chain has TRBV18 and TRBJ2-7; D is unresolved. The CDR3 totals 13 residues. The germline V gene encodes CDR1 KGHSH and CDR2 LQKENI. Deletions cut 3 bases from V and 6 bases from J, with 12 bases between. CDR3 protein: CASSPSPTREQYF. CDR3 coding DNA: TGTGCCAGCTCACCTTCCCCAACGCGCGAGCAGTACTTC.